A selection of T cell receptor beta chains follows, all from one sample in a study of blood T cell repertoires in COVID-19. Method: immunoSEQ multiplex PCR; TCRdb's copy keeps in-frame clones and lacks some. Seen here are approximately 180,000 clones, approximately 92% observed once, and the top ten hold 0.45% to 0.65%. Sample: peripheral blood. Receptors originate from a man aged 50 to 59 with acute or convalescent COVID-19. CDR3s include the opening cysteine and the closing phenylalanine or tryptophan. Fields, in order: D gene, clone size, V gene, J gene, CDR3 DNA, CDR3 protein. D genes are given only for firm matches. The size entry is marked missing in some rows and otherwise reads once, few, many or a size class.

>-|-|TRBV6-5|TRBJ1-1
TGTGCCAGCAGTTACTCTGGAGTGAACACTGAAGCTTTCTTT
CASSYSGVNTEAFF
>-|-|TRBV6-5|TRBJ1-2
TGTGCCAGCAGTTACTCGCGGGATAGCTATGGCTACACCTTC
CASSYSRDSYGYTF
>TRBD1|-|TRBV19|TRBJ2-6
TGTGCCAGCACTGACAGGGCTGGGGCCAACGTCCTGACTTTC
CASTDRAGANVLTF
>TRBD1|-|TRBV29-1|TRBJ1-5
TGCAGCGTCGGACAGGGAATGAATCAGCCCCAGCATTTT
CSVGQGMNQPQHF
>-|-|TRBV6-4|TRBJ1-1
TGTGCCAGCAGTAACTCAATAGGGGACTCAGCTTTCTTT
CASSNSIGDSAFF
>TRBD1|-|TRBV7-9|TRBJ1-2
TGTGCCAGCAGCGCAGGGACAGAGAGCTATGGCTACACCTTC
CASSAGTESYGYTF
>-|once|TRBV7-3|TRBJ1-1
TGTGCCAGCAGCTCCACAGGGAACACTGAAGCTTTCTTT
CASSSTGNTEAFF
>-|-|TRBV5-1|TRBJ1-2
TGCGCCAGCAGCTTGGTGGGGAGGAACTATGGCTACACCTTC
CASSLVGRNYGYTF
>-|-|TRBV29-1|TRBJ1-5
TGCAGCGTTGTCGGGGTTTTTGGGCAGCCCCAGCATTTT
CSVVGVFGQPQHF
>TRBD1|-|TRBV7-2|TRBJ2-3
TGTGCCAGCAGCTTCCGGGACAGGGTGGCAGATACGCAGTATTTT
CASSFRDRVADTQYF
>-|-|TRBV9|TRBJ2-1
TGTGCCAGCAGCGTACTTTCTGGGGGGAACAATGAGCAGTTCTTC
CASSVLSGGNNEQFF
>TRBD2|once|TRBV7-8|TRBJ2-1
TGTGCCAGCAGCCCCCGGACTAGCGGGGGGATGGATGAGCAGTTCTTC
CASSPRTSGGMDEQFF
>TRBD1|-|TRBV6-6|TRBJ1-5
TGTGCCAGCAGTGCCCCACAGGGGACCCTTGCCCAGCCCCAGCATTTT
CASSAPQGTLAQPQHF
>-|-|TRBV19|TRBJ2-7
TGTGCCAGTAGTAATGACTATACGGGCCTCTCCTACGAGCAGTACTTC
CASSNDYTGLSYEQYF
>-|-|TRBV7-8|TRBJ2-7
TGTGCCAGCAGCCTCGGGGCCTACGAGCAGTACTTC
CASSLGAYEQYF
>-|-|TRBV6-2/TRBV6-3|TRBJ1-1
TGTGCCAGCAGTTACTCAGCAACAGGGACGGACACTGAAGCTTTCTTT
CASSYSATGTDTEAFF
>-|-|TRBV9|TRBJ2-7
TGTGCCAGCAGCCGAGGCGAAGGCTCCTACGAGCAGTACTTC
CASSRGEGSYEQYF